The 10 T cell receptor beta chains presented below share a single source sample, sequenced in a study of blood T cells in healthy people across ages. Then a second PCR, running about 6 to 12 cycles, was carried out with a sample-barcoded 5' primer and a J-beta primer mix. TCRdb processed the 5' RACE reads anew with MiXCR; each CDR3 protein has one entry. Of about 680,000 distinct CDR3 sequences listed, approximately 50% are singletons. Sample: blood. The receptors were sampled from a woman aged 60-75 years in good health.

The V and J genes are TRBV28 and TRBJ1-1; D is possibly TRBD1 (6 bases). This CDR3 contains 14 residues. Germline assignment: CDR1 MDHEN and CDR2 SYDVKM. Trimming pared 6 bases from V and 0 bases from J, leaving 11 bases between. The CDR3 is CASRGWTVNTEAFF. DNA of the CDR3: TGTGCCAGCAGGGGATGGACAGTGAACACTGAAGCTTTCTTT.

This chain links TRBV2 with TRBJ2-4, with D possibly being TRBD1 (6 bases). The CDR3 is 14 amino acids. Germline values: CDR1 SNHLY, CDR2 FYNNEI. Trimming removed 3 bases from V and 5 bases from J, with 11 bases in between. In DNA form, the CDR3 reads TGTGCCAGCAGTGAGCAGGGGCACGAAAACATTCAGTACTTC. Translation gives CASSEQGHENIQYF.

The chain is built from TRBV2 and TRBJ1-6, with a possible D match to TRBD1 (6 bases). CDR1 and CDR2 from the germline V gene are SNHLY and FYNNEI. Trimming pared 5 bases from V and 5 bases from J, leaving 10 bases between. The CDR3 extends over 14 amino acids. DNA of the CDR3: TGTGCCAGCAGTCGACAGGAGAATAATTCACCCCTCCACTTT. Translating it yields CASSRQENNSPLHF.

Comment on this clonotype: One end of the junction is discordant with germline, which a read error may explain. The J gene is TRBJ2-7, the V gene TRBV7-7, with 10 positions matching TRBD1. The CDR3 spans 16 residues. Germline V gene data show CDR1 as SSHAT and CDR2 as FNYEAQ (reference sequence). The CDR3 loop is CASSFWDRGLPYEQYF. The CDR3 coding sequence is TGTGCTAGCAGCTTCTGGGACAGGGGTTTGCCCTACGAGCAGTACTTC.

In this sample, this clonotype turned up a few times. V usage is TRBV7-3 and J usage is TRBJ2-6; D unclear. Germline assignment: CDR1 SGHTA and CDR2 FQGTGA. Trimming cost V 0 bases and J 0 bases, with 6 bases left between them. The CDR3 is 16 amino acids. The CDR3 DNA reads TGTGCCAGCAGCTTAACACCGGGCTCTGGGGCCAACGTCCTGACTTTC. Its protein product is CASSLTPGSGANVLTF.

Only a few counts were recorded for this clonotype. The chain has TRBV7-9 and TRBJ2-7; 7 bases match TRBD2. Trimming removed 5 bases from V and 2 bases from J; junction bases left unmatched: 6. Germline V gene data show CDR1 as SEHNR and CDR2 as FQNEAQ (reference sequence). The CDR3 consists of 14 residues. CDR3 amino acids: CASSPTGGTYEQYF. The CDR3 DNA reads as TGTGCCAGCAGCCCGACCGGGGGGACCTACGAGCAGTACTTC.

This rearrangement joins TRBV7-2 to TRBJ2-7; D is unclear. V lost 5 bases to trimming and J lost 7 bases, with 21 bases between them. This CDR3 region has 15 residues. CDR1 SGHTA and CDR2 FQGNSA come from the germline V gene. CDR3 protein: CASSQGPEIRNEQYF. CDR3 in DNA: TGTGCCAGCAGCCAAGGTCCAGAAATACGCAATGAGCAGTACTTC.

J is TRBJ2-5 and V is TRBV20-1; D is possibly TRBD1 (7 bases). V was shortened by 0 bases and J by 2 bases, with 19 bases between the two germline ends. Germline CDR1 DFQATT, CDR2 SNEGSKA (reference sequence). The CDR3 totals 17 residues. For the CDR3, the DNA is TGCAGTGCTAGAGATCTTATTTCGCAGGGGGGACAAGAGACCCAGTACTTC. Its translation is CSARDLISQGGQETQYF.

Comments on this clonotype: An end of the junction differs from the germline gene, which may be a read error. This chain connects TRBV6-1 to TRBJ1-1; D unresolved. The CDR3 spans 16 residues. Germline CDR1 reads MNHNS; CDR2 reads SASEGT. The CDR3 nucleotides are TGTGCCAGCAGTGAAGCGCTTCCAGGCATGAACACTGGAGCTTTCTTT. Protein: CASSEALPGMNTGAFF.

This clonotype was recorded at least ten times. V usage is TRBV4-3 and J usage is TRBJ2-7; perhaps TRBD1 as D (6 bases). The CDR3 has 14 residues. Trimming cost V 4 bases and J 2 bases, with 12 bases left between them. The germline CDR1 and CDR2 sequences are LGHNA and YSLEER. CDR3 sequence: CASSRYRDTYEQYF. The CDR3, as DNA: TGCGCCAGCAGCCGCTACAGGGACACCTACGAGCAGTACTTC.